The text below deals with one T cell receptor beta chain. What it recognizes is unknown. Individual cDNA molecules were tagged with unique molecular identifiers, the study reported. TCRdb re-derived calls from the 5' RACE reads in MiXCR, one entry per CDR3 protein. The sample lists approximately 52,000 distinct CDR3 sequences, approximately 8% occurring once. These data originate in a study of early T cells in non-severe SARS-CoV-2 infection. Study-level information: Investigators sequenced bulk RNA drawn from unsorted whole blood, and chains remained unpaired. Study results and limitations: Matching results from VDJdb favored anti-spike CD8 responses, leaving private and CD4 specificities undetected.

Germline CDR1 is MNHNY and CDR2 is SVGAGI (reference sequence). Trimming pared 6 bases from V and 5 bases from J, leaving 8 bases between. The CDR3 is made up of 12 amino acids. The sequenced material came from whole blood. This rearrangement joins TRBV6-6 to TRBJ2-4, with D perhaps matching TRBD2 (6 bases). This TCR was recovered from an adult who was a healthcare worker with PCR-confirmed SARS-CoV-2 infection or an uninfected control (not recorded which). Here the CDR3 reads CASRTGENIQYF. As DNA, the CDR3 is TGTGCCAGCAGAACGGGAGAAAACATTCAGTACTTC.